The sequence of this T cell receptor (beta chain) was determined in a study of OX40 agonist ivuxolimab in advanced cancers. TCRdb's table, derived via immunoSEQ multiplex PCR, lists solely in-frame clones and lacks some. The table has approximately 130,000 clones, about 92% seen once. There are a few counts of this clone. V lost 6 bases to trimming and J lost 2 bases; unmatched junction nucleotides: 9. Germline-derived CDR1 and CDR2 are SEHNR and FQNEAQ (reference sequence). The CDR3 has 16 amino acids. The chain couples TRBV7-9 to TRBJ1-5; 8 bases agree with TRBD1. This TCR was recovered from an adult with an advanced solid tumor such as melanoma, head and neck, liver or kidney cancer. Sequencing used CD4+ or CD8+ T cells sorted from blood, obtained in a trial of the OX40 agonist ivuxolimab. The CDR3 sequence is CASSSSDREGNQPQHF. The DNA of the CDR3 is TGTGCCAGCAGTTCATCGGACAGGGAGGGCAATCAGCCCCAGCATTTT. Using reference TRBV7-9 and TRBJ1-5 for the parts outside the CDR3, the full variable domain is DTGVSQNPRHKITKRGQNVTFRCDPISEHNRLYWYRQTLGQGPEFLTYFQNEAQLEKSRLLSDRFSAERPKGSFSTLEIQRTEQGDSAMYLCASSSSDREGNQPQHFGDGTRLSIL.